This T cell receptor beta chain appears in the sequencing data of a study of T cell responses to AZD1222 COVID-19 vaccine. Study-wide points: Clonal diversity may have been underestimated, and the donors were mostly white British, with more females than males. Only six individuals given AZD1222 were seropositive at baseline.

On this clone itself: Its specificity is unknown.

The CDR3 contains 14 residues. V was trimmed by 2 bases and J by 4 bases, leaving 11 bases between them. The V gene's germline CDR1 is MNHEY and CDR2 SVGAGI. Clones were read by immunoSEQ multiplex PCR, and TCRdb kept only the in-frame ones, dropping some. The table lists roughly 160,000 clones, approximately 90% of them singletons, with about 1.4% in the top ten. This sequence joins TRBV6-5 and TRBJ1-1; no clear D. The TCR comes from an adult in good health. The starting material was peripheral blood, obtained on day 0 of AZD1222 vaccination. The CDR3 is CASSYEVSGTEAFF. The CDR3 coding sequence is TGTGCCAGCAGTTACGAGGTTTCGGGCACTGAAGCTTTCTTT.